One and the same sample provided the 7 T cell receptor beta chains below, sequenced in a study of technical replicates of blood from a handful of donors. Produced via immunoSEQ multiplex PCR; TCRdb's table is partial and in-frame only. The table includes approximately 80,000 clones, 89% detected once. Sample: T cells isolated from PBMCs. These receptors were collected from a human donor in good health.

The chain couples TRBV19 to TRBJ1-4; D is unclear. V was shortened by 8 bases and J by 0 bases, with 7 bases between the two germline ends. The CDR3 loop spans 13 amino acids. Germline CDR1 is LNHDA and CDR2 is SQIVND (reference sequence). The CDR3 bases are TGTGCCAGTGCACAGCCAACTAATGAAAAACTGTTTTTT. The encoded protein is CASAQPTNEKLFF.

The chain has TRBV21-1 and TRBJ2-5; TRBD2 is taken as the D call from the table, unchecked against the DNA. TRBV21-1 is shown as a pseudogene. The CDR3 length is 16 residues. The CDR3 protein is CASSKALADLQETQYF. CDR3 DNA: TGTGCCAGCAGCAAAGCACTAGCGGACCTCCAAGAGACCCAGTACTTC.

The V and J genes are TRBV15 and TRBJ2-7; perhaps TRBD1 as D (6 bases). This CDR3 has 13 residues. V was shortened by 5 bases and J by 3 bases, with 11 bases between the two germline ends. Germline assignment: CDR1 LNHNV and CDR2 YYDKDF (reference sequence). CDR3 sequence: CATSLRGSYEQYF. The DNA of the CDR3 is TGTGCCACCAGCTTGAGGGGGAGCTACGAGCAGTACTTC.

This chain joins TRBV5-8 and TRBJ1-5, with 7 bases fitting TRBD1. Trimming removed 6 bases from V and 2 bases from J; junction bases left unmatched: 8. The germline gives CDR1 SGHTS, CDR2 YDEGEE. The CDR3 runs 15 residues. The CDR3 region has the DNA TGTGCCAGCATTATGACAGGGTCGGGCAATCAGCCCCAGCATTTT. Protein: CASIMTGSGNQPQHF.

The chain is built from TRBV7-8 and TRBJ2-7; 7 nucleotides agree with TRBD1. Germline CDR1 and CDR2: SGHVS and FQNEAQ. Germline trimming cut 4 bases from V and 5 bases from J; bases unmatched to any gene: 8. This CDR3 contains 14 residues. Here the CDR3 DNA reads TGTGCCAGCAGCTCCAACAGGGGTCGAAACGAGCAGTACTTC. Its protein product is CASSSNRGRNEQYF.

The rearrangement joins TRBV7-2 to TRBJ2-4; 9 bases fit TRBD2. The J segment lost 7 bases and the V segment lost 7 bases, leaving 23 bases of the junction unmatched. The germline V gene encodes CDR1 SGHTA and CDR2 FQGNSA. The CDR3 is 19 amino acids. CDR3 sequence: CASNYLSGSAVPDPNIQYF. CDR3 DNA: TGTGCCAGCAACTACCTTAGCGGGAGCGCAGTACCTGACCCCAACATTCAGTACTTC.

Only a few counts were recorded for this clone. In nucleotides, the CDR3 is TGTGCCTGGAGCCCACAGGGGAAGTACTATGAGCAGTTCTTC. It translates to CAWSPQGKYYEQFF. The V and J genes are TRBV30 and TRBJ2-1; 7 bases fit TRBD1. Trimming at V came to 3 bases and at J to 8 bases, leaving 10 bases not matched to a gene. The CDR3 runs 14 residues. Germline V lookup: CDR1 GTSNPN, CDR2 SVGIG (reference sequence).